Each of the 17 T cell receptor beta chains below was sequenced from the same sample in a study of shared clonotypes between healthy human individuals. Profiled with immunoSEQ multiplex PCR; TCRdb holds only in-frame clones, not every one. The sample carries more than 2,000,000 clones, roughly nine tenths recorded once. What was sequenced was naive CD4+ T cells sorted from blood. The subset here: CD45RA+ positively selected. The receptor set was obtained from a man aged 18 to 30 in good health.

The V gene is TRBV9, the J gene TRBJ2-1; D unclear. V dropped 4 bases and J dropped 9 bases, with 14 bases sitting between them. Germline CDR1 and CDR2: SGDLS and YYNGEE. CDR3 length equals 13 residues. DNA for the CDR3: TGTGCCAGCAGCCCCACAGCTAGTACTGAGCAGTTCTTC. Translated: CASSPTASTEQFF.

The CDR3 sequence is CASSLAGATSYNEQYF. CDR3 DNA sequence: TGTGCCAGCAGCTTAGCCGGGGCGACTAGCTACAACGAGCAGTACTTC. V is TRBV7-2 and J is TRBJ2-7; 7 bases agree with TRBD2. The V gene end was trimmed by 0 bases and the J gene end by 5 bases; junction bases not matched to a gene: 10. This CDR3 is built from 16 residues. Germline V gene data show CDR1 as SGHTA and CDR2 as FQGNSA.

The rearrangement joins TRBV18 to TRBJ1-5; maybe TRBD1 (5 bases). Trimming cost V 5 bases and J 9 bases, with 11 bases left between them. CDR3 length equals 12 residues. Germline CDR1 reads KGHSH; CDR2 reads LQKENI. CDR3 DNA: TGTGCCAGCTCAGCGAGGGGTATGCCCCAGCATTTT. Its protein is CASSARGMPQHF.

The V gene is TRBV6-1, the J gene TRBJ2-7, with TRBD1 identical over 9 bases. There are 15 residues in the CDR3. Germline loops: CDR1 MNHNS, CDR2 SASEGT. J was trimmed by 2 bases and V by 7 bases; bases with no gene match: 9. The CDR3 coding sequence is TGTGCCAGCACTGCCGGGACAGGGTTTACCTACGAGCAGTACTTC. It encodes CASTAGTGFTYEQYF.

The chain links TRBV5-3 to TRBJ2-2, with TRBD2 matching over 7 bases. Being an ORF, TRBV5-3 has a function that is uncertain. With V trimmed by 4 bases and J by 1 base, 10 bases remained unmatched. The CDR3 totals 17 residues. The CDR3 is CARSGRTSARNTGELFF. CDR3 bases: TGTGCCAGAAGCGGACGCACTAGCGCGAGGAACACCGGGGAGCTGTTTTTT.

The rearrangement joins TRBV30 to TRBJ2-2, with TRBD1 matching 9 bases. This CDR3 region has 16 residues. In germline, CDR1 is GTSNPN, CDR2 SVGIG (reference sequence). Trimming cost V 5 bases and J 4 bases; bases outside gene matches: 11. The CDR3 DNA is TGTGCCTGGGTGATCCGGGACAGGGTGACCACCGGGGAGCTGTTTTTT. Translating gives CAWVIRDRVTTGELFF.

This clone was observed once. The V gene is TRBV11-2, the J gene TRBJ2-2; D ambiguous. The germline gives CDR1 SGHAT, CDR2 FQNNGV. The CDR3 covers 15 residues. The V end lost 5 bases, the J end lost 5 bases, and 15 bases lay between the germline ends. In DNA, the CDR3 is TGTGCCAGCAGCCCGGGCTTAGTCAGGACCGGGGAGCTGTTTTTT. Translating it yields CASSPGLVRTGELFF.

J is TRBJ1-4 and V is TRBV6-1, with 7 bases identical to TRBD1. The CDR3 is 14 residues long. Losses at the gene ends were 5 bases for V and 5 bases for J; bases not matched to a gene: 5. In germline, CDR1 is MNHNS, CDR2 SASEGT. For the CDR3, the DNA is TGTGCCAGCAGTACGGGACAGTTAAATGAAAAACTGTTTTTT. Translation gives CASSTGQLNEKLFF.

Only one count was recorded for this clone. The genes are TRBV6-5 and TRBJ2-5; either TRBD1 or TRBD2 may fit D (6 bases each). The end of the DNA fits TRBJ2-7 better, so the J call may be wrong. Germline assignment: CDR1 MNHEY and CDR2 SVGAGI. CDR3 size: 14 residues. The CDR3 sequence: CASSFRGPSYEQYF. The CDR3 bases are TGTGCCAGCAGTTTCCGGGGGCCCTCCTACGAGCAGTACTTC.

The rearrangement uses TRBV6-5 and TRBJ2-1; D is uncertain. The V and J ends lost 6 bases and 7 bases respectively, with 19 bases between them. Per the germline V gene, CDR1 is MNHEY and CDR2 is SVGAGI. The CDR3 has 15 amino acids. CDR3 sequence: CASSPVNLGPNEQFF. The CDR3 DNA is TGTGCCAGCAGCCCCGTCAACCTTGGCCCTAATGAGCAGTTCTTC.

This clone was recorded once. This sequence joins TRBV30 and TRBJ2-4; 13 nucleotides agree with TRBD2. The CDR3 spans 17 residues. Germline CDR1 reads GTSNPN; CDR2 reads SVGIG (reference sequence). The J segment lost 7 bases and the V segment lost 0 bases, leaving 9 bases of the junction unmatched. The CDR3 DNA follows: TGTGCCTGGAGTGTAACTCGGACTAGCGGGAGCCGGAACATTCAGTACTTC. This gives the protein CAWSVTRTSGSRNIQYF. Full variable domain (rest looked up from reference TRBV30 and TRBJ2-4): SQTIHQWPATLVQPVGSPLSLECTVEGTSNPNLYWYRQAAGRGLQLLFYSVGIGQISSEVPQNLSASRPQDRQFILSSKKLLLSDSGFYLCAWSVTRTSGSRNIQYFGAGTRLSVL.

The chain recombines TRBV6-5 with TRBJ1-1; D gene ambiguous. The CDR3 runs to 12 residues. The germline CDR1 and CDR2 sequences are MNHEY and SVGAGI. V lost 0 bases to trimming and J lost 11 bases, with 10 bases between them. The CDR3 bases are TGTGCCAGCAGTTACTCGAAGTCTCCCGCTTTCTTT. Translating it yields CASSYSKSPAFF.

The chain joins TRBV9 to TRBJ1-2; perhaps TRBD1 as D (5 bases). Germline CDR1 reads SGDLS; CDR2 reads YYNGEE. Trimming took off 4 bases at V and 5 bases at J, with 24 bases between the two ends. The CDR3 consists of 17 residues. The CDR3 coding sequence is TGTGCCAGCAGCTCCCCGCCCCCCCAGGGATCGGAGTATGGCTACACCTTC. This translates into CASSSPPPQGSEYGYTF. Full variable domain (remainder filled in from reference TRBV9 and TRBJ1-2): DSGVTQTPKHLITATGQRVTLRCSPRSGDLSVYWYQQSLDQGLQFLIQYYNGEERAKGNILERFSAQQFPDLHSELNLSSLELGDSALYFCASSSPPPQGSEYGYTFGSGTRLTVV.

Here the CDR3 DNA reads TGTGCCAGCAGTTCCGCGGGAGGGGGCTTGGCTGAAGCTTTCTTT. Translating gives CASSSAGGGLAEAFF. The chain uses TRBV28 and TRBJ1-1, with 7 bases identical to TRBD1. The CDR3 totals 15 residues. Germline-derived CDR1 and CDR2 are MDHEN and SYDVKM. J was trimmed by 6 bases and V by 4 bases; bases with no gene match: 11. Based on the CDR3 plus reference TRBV28 and TRBJ1-1, the full variable domain is DVKVTQSSRYLVKRTGEKVFLECVQDMDHENMFWYRQDPGLGLRLIYFSYDVKMKEKGDIPEGYSVSREKKERFSLILESASTNQTSMYLCASSSAGGGLAEAFFGQGTRLTVV.

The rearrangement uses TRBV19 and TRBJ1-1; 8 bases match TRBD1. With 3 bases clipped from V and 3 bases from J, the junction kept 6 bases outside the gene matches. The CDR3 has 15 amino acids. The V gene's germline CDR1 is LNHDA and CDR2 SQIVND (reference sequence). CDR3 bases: TGTGCCAGTAGTATGGTGGACAGGGTGGACACTGAAGCTTTCTTT. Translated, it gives CASSMVDRVDTEAFF.

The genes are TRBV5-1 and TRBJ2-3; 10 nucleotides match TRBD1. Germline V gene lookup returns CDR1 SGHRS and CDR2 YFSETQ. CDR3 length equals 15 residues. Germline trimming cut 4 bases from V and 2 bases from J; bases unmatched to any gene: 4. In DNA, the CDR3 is TGCGCCAGCAGCGGACAGGGGGTTCACACAGATACGCAGTATTTT. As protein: CASSGQGVHTDTQYF.

The chain's CDR3 is CASIPADLPEDTQYF. CDR3 DNA: TGCGCCAGCATACCGGCGGACCTCCCCGAAGATACGCAGTATTTT. This chain connects TRBV10-1 to TRBJ2-3; D call uncertain. Germline CDR1 reads WNHNN; CDR2 reads SYGVQD (reference sequence). The CDR3 extends over 15 amino acids. Trimming took 7 bases from V and 5 from J, leaving 19 bases between them.